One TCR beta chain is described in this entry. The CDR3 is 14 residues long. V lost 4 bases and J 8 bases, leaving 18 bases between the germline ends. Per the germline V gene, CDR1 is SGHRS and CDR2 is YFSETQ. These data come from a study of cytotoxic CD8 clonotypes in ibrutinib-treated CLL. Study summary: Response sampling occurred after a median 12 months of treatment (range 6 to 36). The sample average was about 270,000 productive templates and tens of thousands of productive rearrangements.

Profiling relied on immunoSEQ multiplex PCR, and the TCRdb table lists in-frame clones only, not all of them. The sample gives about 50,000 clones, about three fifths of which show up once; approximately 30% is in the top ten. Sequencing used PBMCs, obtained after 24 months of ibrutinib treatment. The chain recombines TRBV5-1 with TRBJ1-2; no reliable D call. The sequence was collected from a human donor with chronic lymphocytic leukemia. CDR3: CASSPRGDGRGYTF. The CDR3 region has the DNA TGCGCCAGCAGCCCGAGAGGCGACGGTAGGGGCTACACCTTC.